This entry features one TCR beta chain sequence. This record comes from a study of blood T cell repertoires in COVID-19. As for the study in general: Material from acute and convalescent COVID-19 was sourced from the United States, Italy and Spain. Nucleic acid was either cDNA or gDNA, and it came from T cells, B-cell-depleted T cells, or PBMCs.

Produced via immunoSEQ multiplex PCR; TCRdb's table is partial and in-frame only. The sample has fewer than 350,000 clones, around 90% seen once; the top ten hold over 8%. The clonotype comes from a man between 18 and 29 years old with active or convalescent COVID-19. The sample taken for sequencing was peripheral blood.

In nucleotides, the CDR3 is TGCGCCAGCAGCTTGGGAGCGGGGGCTCAACTGGAGACCCAGTACTTC. Translation: CASSLGAGAQLETQYF. The chain has TRBV5-1 and TRBJ2-5; 8 bases are shared with TRBD2. This CDR3 is built from 16 residues. V lost 0 bases and J lost 5; bases outside the gene matches: 9. Germline CDR1 and CDR2: SGHRS and YFSETQ. The variable domain in full, completed from reference TRBV5-1 and TRBJ2-5, reads KAGVTQTPRYLIKTRGQQVTLSCSPISGHRSVSWYQQTPGQGLQFLFEYFSETQRNKGNFPGRFSGRQFSNSRSEMNVSTLELGDSALYLCASSLGAGAQLETQYFGPGTRLLVL.